This is a list of T cell receptor beta chains from one sample in a study of T cell responses to AZD1222 COVID-19 vaccine. Assay used: immunoSEQ multiplex PCR; TCRdb lists only in-frame clones, some missing. The table has approximately 150,000 clones, around 89% seen once; the top ten hold more than 2.5%. The source material was peripheral blood, sampled on day 0 of AZD1222 vaccination. All receptors come from an adult in good health. The conserved cysteine and the conserved F or W are not part of the CDR3 here.

>TRBV4-3
ASSWGNTEAF
>TRBV19
ASSTQRKGHTEAF
>TRBV12-3/TRBV12-4
ASRPGTDTQY
>TRBV2
ASRASGYEQY
>TRBV6-5
ASSRPGGNTEAF
>TRBV27
ASSHTSYEQY
>TRBV5-4
ASSLAVDVYGYT
>TRBV4-3
ASSHDREIGETQY
>TRBV5-6
ASTVGGTYEQY
>TRBV4-2
ASSQEGGRAYEQY
>TRBV6-2/TRBV6-3
ASSSSSYEQY
>TRBV30
AWSVTQTNEKLF
>TRBV28
ASSFGSTDTQY
>TRBV5-5
ASSPSVPVYEKLF
>TRBV6-5
ASSQSTGNEKLF
>TRBV6-2/TRBV6-3
ASSYVLPPLRNPKNIQY
>TRBV25-1
ASSPTGRGYEQY
>TRBV21-1
ASSGRDRGFTEAF
>TRBV14
ASSQSSGEQY
>TRBV5-1
ASSLDQGHEQY
>TRBV1
TSSQEGGNEQF
>TRBV4-1
ASSQGRGHPTYSNQPQH
>TRBV2
ASREGGEIGANVLT
>TRBV6-5
ASSYSRTGDNEKLF
>TRBV5-1
ASSLQGSGNTIY
>TRBV4-2
ASSQVLARFNEQF
>TRBV20-1
SARAYNGAF
>TRBV11-2
ASSSGGMNTEAF
>TRBV5-1
ASSLVVGAGGSEAF
>TRBV29-1
SARQGATEQY
>TRBV5-3
ARSLQKAGVVYEQY
>TRBV6-5
ASSFLAGGTTNEQF
>TRBV29-1
SAAGRTSYNEQF
>TRBV16
ASSTLLGQNSYEQY
>TRBV4-2
ASSQEGGAEKLF
>TRBV18
ASSPQDSYGYT
>TRBV18
ASSPGMGTEAF
>TRBV28
ASMKVAATTDTQY
>TRBV5-6
ASSLGTGFSGNTIY
>TRBV21-1
ASSKGGRQGRDYGYT
>TRBV7-7
ASSFSHGGELF
>TRBV6-5
ASSYSRNTGELF
>TRBV7-9
ASSLPGQGYYGYT
>TRBV11-1
ASSFESTDTQY
>TRBV9
ASSAGTGAPYGYT
>TRBV5-8
ASSGGLAGGLLSTDTQY
>TRBV6-2/TRBV6-3
ASSYSAGGNEQY
>TRBV21-1
ASNPFKSSGSSDTQY
>TRBV24-1
ATSDRGQTSGSPDTQY
>TRBV6-5
ASSQPGETYEQY
>TRBV18
ASSALQASYEQY
>TRBV2
ASSLQGTNYGYT
>TRBV28
ASRKGQLNYEQY
>TRBV7-2
ASSLGGGVQYEQF
>TRBV29-1
SVRLVNTEAF
>TRBV28
ASRWGTPTGELF
>TRBV9
ASSVEGSKAGELF
>TRBV30
AWSVGQGVNEQF
>TRBV6-2/TRBV6-3
ASSYSPIGNQPQH